The clone carrying this TCR beta chain was recorded a few times. The data originate from a study of response to subunit inactivated influenza vaccine. The length of the CDR3 is 13 residues. Per germline, CDR1 MDHEN and CDR2 SYDVKM. Trimming removed 7 bases from V and 2 bases from J, with 12 bases in between. TCRdb re-derived calls from the RT-PCR reads in MiXCR, one entry per CDR3 protein. The sample carries around 600,000 distinct CDR3 sequences, roughly 10% recorded once. The data also belong to a second study, concerning T cells expressing NK-cell markers. In that study: In generating TCR beta cDNA, 5'RACE template switching with UMIs was used.

The sequence was collected from a man between 45 and 60 years old who received an inactivated influenza vaccine. The sample here was PBMCs from blood, taken on the day of vaccination. The V and J genes are TRBV28 and TRBJ2-7, with D maybe TRBD1 (5 bases). In nucleotides, the CDR3 is TGTGCCAGCAAGGGGCAGCAAACCTACGAGCAGTACTTC. Its translation: CASKGQQTYEQYF.